The present T cell receptor (beta chain) was sequenced within a study of blood T cells in healthy people across ages. Study conclusions and caveats: The long-lived group displayed more naive CD4+ cells, plus higher diversity, than the aged donors did.

This CDR3 has 14 residues. The V gene's germline CDR1 is MDHEN and CDR2 SYDVKM. Trimming stripped 5 bases from V and 1 base from J, with 11 bases between. This clonotype was detected once. Its antigen is as yet unknown. A second PCR of about 6 to 11 cycles used a sample-barcoded 5' primer and a J-beta primer mix. TCRdb called the 5' RACE reads again in MiXCR, with one record for every CDR3 protein. Of 650,000 to 900,000 distinct CDR3 sequences listed, 62% are singletons. The TCR was taken from a young man in good health. The specimen sequenced was blood. The chain couples TRBV28 to TRBJ1-1, with a tentative D call TRBD1 (6 bases). CDR3 sequence reads: CASSQGRTNTEAFF. The CDR3 DNA sequence: TGTGCCAGCAGTCAGGGGAGAACGAACACTGAAGCTTTCTTT.